The clone carrying this T cell receptor beta chain turned up a few times. CDR3 length equals 15 residues. V lost 3 bases, J lost 6 bases, and 16 bases lay in between. CDR1 is LGHDT, CDR2 YNNKEL, per germline (reference sequence). RNA transcripts provided the source from which TCR beta CDR3 regions were amplified. Using the HTBI primer set, a first-round RT-PCR was run on the TCR CDR3. TCRdb processed the multiplex PCR reads anew with MiXCR; each CDR3 protein has one entry. The data contain 350,000 or so distinct CDR3 sequences, 15% to 20% of them singletons. The entry originates in a study of T cells in Graves' hyperthyroidism and ophthalmopathy.

This sequence joins TRBV3-1 and TRBJ2-3, with D unresolved. Material: blood. The sequence derives from a woman in her forties or fifties with Graves' hyperthyroidism. DNA of the CDR3: TGTGCCAGCAGCCACCCGGGCCCTGTAGGGGATACGCAGTATTTT. Protein product: CASSHPGPVGDTQYF.